This passage covers 23 T cell receptor beta chains from one sample sequenced in a study of CD8+ T cells in alopecia areata. Those with alopecia areata gave lesional scalp punch biopsies and peripheral blood. Isolated RNA was reverse transcribed into cDNA used as the sequencing template. Data came from immunoSEQ multiplex PCR; TCRdb stores just in-frame clones and leaves some out. The data hold approximately 12,000 clones, with 61% observed a single time. Sequencing was performed on skin. The receptors were sampled from a human donor with alopecia areata.

This chain connects TRBV28 to TRBJ2-5; D unclear. Deletions cut 1 base from V and 7 bases from J, with 4 bases between. The CDR3 runs 11 residues. Looked up from germline, CDR1 is MDHEN and CDR2 is SYDVKM. CDR3 sequence reads: CASSLFGTQYF. CDR3 nucleotide sequence: TGTGCCAGCAGTTTATTTGGGACCCAGTACTTC.

CDR3: CASREQGGGTEAFF. The CDR3 DNA sequence: TGTGCCAGCAGAGAGCAGGGGGGCGGCACTGAAGCTTTCTTT. The rearrangement links TRBV2 to TRBJ1-1, with 7 bases matching TRBD1. Germline trimming cut 6 bases from V and 4 bases from J; bases unmatched to any gene: 8. Germline V gene lookup returns CDR1 SNHLY and CDR2 FYNNEI. This CDR3 region has 14 residues. Combining the CDR3 with reference TRBV2 and TRBJ1-1 gives the whole variable domain EPEVTQTPSHQVTQMGQEVILRCVPISNHLYFYWYRQILGQKVEFLVSFYNNEISEKSEIFDDQFSVERPDGSNFTLKIRSTKLEDSAMYFCASREQGGGTEAFFGQGTRLTVV.

This CDR3 reads CASRPQTGVGEGYTF. CDR3 sequence (DNA): TGTGCCAGCCGGCCTCAGACAGGAGTCGGAGAGGGCTACACCTTC. The chain links TRBV6-5 to TRBJ1-2; tentatively, D is TRBD1 (6 bases). The CDR3 loop spans 15 amino acids. Trimming cost V 8 bases and J 8 bases, with 24 bases left between them. Germline CDR1 and CDR2: MNHEY and SVGAGI.

This clone was recorded only once. This chain joins TRBV6-5 and TRBJ2-1; TRBD2 agrees at 8 bases. Per the germline V gene, CDR1 is MNHEY and CDR2 is SVGAGI. This CDR3 spans 15 amino acids. After removal of 4 bases from V and 3 bases from J, the junction contained 5 bases not matched to a gene. The CDR3 protein is CASSSAGANYNEQFF. The CDR3 region has the DNA TGTGCCAGCAGTTCAGCGGGGGCGAACTACAATGAGCAGTTCTTC.

Turning to this clone: Other DNA sequences of this sample code for an identical CDR3. V and J are TRBV6-6 and TRBJ1-1; D gene uncertain. The CDR3 sequence is 14 residues long. CDR1 and CDR2 from the germline V gene are MNHNY and SVGAGI (reference sequence). Trimming took 1 base from V and 2 from J, leaving 8 bases between them. The chain's CDR3 is CASSYYGGNTEAFF. CDR3 nucleotides: TGTGCCAGCAGTTACTATGGCGGTAACACTGAAGCTTTCTTT.

The rearrangement joins TRBV21-1 to TRBJ2-2; the table names TRBD2, a call not compared with the DNA. TRBV21-1 is tagged as a pseudogene. The CDR3 contains 20 residues. The CDR3 sequence is CASSKGRVAGEKANTGELFF. CDR3 bases: TGTGCCAGCAGCAAAGGAAGGGTAGCGGGAGAGAAAGCGAACACCGGGGAGCTGTTTTTT.

This clone was recorded once. The rearrangement uses TRBV6-5 and TRBJ1-2, with TRBD1 matching over 7 bases. The V gene's germline CDR1 is MNHEY and CDR2 SVGAGI. The CDR3 covers 12 residues. Losses at the gene ends were 10 bases for V and 4 bases for J; bases not matched to a gene: 6. CDR3 sequence: CATRDSRYGYTF. CDR3 DNA sequence: TGTGCCACCAGGGACAGTCGCTATGGCTACACCTTC.

This clone was found once. The gene calls are TRBV7-2 and TRBJ1-6; unclear D gene. CDR1 and CDR2 from the germline V gene are SGHTA and FQGNSA. Deletions cut 2 bases from V and 7 bases from J, with 3 bases between. The CDR3 extends over 12 amino acids. CDR3 residues: CASSLNNSPLHF. CDR3 DNA: TGTGCCAGCAGCTTAAACAATTCACCCCTCCACTTT. Variable domain in full (rest from reference TRBV7-2 and TRBJ1-6): GAGVSQSPSNKVTEKGKDVELRCDPISGHTALYWYRQSLGQGLEFLIYFQGNSAPDKSGLPSDRFSAERTGGSVSTLTIQRTQQEDSAVYLCASSLNNSPLHFGNGTRLTVT.

The rearrangement joins TRBV7-2 to TRBJ1-2; D possibly corresponds to TRBD1 (5 bases). Trimming pared 4 bases from V and 8 bases from J, leaving 20 bases between. The CDR3 covers 15 residues. CDR1 SGHTA and CDR2 FQGNSA come from the germline V gene. CDR3 DNA sequence: TGTGCCAGCAGCTCGTTCCTTGGTGGGACGGGAGGCTACACCTTC. It encodes CASSSFLGGTGGYTF. The whole variable domain, filled in from reference TRBV7-2 and TRBJ1-2, reads GAGVSQSPSNKVTEKGKDVELRCDPISGHTALYWYRQSLGQGLEFLIYFQGNSAPDKSGLPSDRFSAERTGGSVSTLTIQRTQQEDSAVYLCASSSFLGGTGGYTFGSGTRLTVV.

This clone was seen more than once but under ten times. The sample holds other DNA sequences that translate to the same CDR3. This chain joins TRBV7-3 and TRBJ1-1; TRBD1 matches 9 bases. The germline V gene encodes CDR1 SGHTA and CDR2 FQGTGA. There are 13 residues in the CDR3. J gave up 4 bases and V 6 bases, and 3 bases lay outside the gene matches. In DNA form, the CDR3 reads TGTGCCAGCAGTCAGGGACAGGGCACTGAAGCTTTCTTT. Translating it yields CASSQGQGTEAFF.

Comments on this clone: With only one base between it and a far larger clone, this is likely a read error. V is TRBV9 and J is TRBJ2-7, with D possibly matching TRBD1 (6 bases). CDR3 size: 14 residues. Germline values: CDR1 SGDLS, CDR2 YYNGEE. CDR3 in DNA: TGTGCCAACAGCGTAGCCGGACAGAGCTACGAGCAGTACTTC. It encodes CANSVAGQSYEQYF.

This clone was counted only a few times. This chain links TRBV21-1 with TRBJ1-4. TRBV21-1 is recorded as a pseudogene. The CDR3 spans 15 residues. The CDR3 sequence: CASSKNPGDREKLFF. The CDR3 DNA sequence: TGTGCCAGCAGCAAAAATCCCGGGGATCGTGAAAAACTGTTTTTT.

The chain joins TRBV19 to TRBJ2-2; perhaps D is TRBD1 or TRBD2 (5 bases each). CDR1 and CDR2 from the germline V gene are LNHDA and SQIVND (reference sequence). This CDR3 has 14 residues. V was pared by 10 bases and J by 0 bases, with 12 bases between. The CDR3 is CATTPGPNTGELFF. The CDR3 DNA reads TGTGCCACCACCCCGGGGCCGAACACCGGGGAGCTGTTTTTT.

Comment on this clone: One base away lies a much larger clone, so this may be a sequencing read error. This chain connects TRBV5-4 to TRBJ2-7, with 10 positions matching TRBD2. The germline CDR1 and CDR2 sequences are SGHNT and YYREEE (reference sequence). The CDR3 is made up of 19 amino acids. V shed 4 bases, J shed 4 bases, and the junction held 20 bases outside the gene matches. The chain's CDR3 is CASSPRASGRVGGAYEQYF. CDR3 nucleotides: TGTGCCAGCAGCCCCCGTGCTAGCGGGAGAGTGGGAGGTGCTTACGAGCAGTACTTC.

The chain couples TRBV7-2 to TRBJ2-2; 8 bases fit TRBD2. Germline V lookup: CDR1 SGHTA, CDR2 FQGNSA. The CDR3 covers 15 residues. V lost 1 base and J lost 5; bases outside the gene matches: 3. CDR3 in amino acids: CASSLVERGTGELFF. In nucleotides, the CDR3 is TGTGCCAGCAGCTTAGTCGAGCGGGGGACCGGGGAGCTGTTTTTT.

The genes are TRBV7-6 and TRBJ2-7; tentative D call: TRBD1 (6 bases). Trimming stripped 5 bases from V and 2 bases from J, with 13 bases between. The CDR3 is 14 residues long. Germline assignment: CDR1 SGHVS and CDR2 FNYEAQ. The CDR3 DNA reads TGTGCCAGCAGCCAAAGTGACAGGCCCTACGAGCAGTACTTC. This gives the protein CASSQSDRPYEQYF.

This CDR3 reads CASSQEVSGRGRKQFF. Written as DNA, the CDR3 is TGCGCCAGCAGCCAAGAGGTCAGTGGCCGGGGACGTAAGCAGTTCTTC. V and J are TRBV4-1 and TRBJ2-1; the D call may be TRBD1 or TRBD2 (5 bases each). The V gene's germline CDR1 is MGHRA and CDR2 YSYEKL. The CDR3 is made up of 16 amino acids. The ends were cut back, 0 bases at V and 11 bases at J, with 20 bases in the middle.

This clone was counted only a few times. The V and J genes are TRBV18 and TRBJ2-3; weak D call: TRBD2 (6 bases). The ends were cut back, 3 bases at V and 2 bases at J, with 15 bases in the middle. The CDR3 extends over 16 amino acids. The V gene's germline CDR1 is KGHSH and CDR2 LQKENI. The CDR3 sequence is CASSPQRDSFTDTQYF. CDR3 nucleotide sequence: TGTGCCAGCTCACCCCAAAGGGACTCCTTCACAGATACGCAGTATTTT.

V usage is TRBV7-9 and J usage is TRBJ2-1; D is undetermined. This CDR3 comprises 11 residues. Germline assignment: CDR1 SEHNR and CDR2 FQNEAQ (reference sequence). Trimming took 2 bases from V and 8 from J, leaving 4 bases between them. CDR3 protein: CASSLSHEQFF. CDR3 in DNA: TGTGCCAGCAGCTTATCCCATGAGCAGTTCTTC.

This clone came up once. This chain connects TRBV5-1 to TRBJ2-7; 8 bases fit TRBD2. Germline CDR1 is SGHRS and CDR2 is YFSETQ. J lost 7 bases, V lost 4 bases, and 10 bases had no gene match. CDR3 size: 14 residues. The DNA for the CDR3 is TGCGCCAGCAGCAGCCGGGACGGGGGGGAAGAGCAGTACTTC. Amino acid sequence: CASSSRDGGEEQYF.

V and J are TRBV13 and TRBJ2-1; D is perhaps TRBD2 (5 bases). Germline V gene sequence: CDR1 PRHDT, CDR2 FYEKMQ (reference sequence). Trimming pared 5 bases from V and 8 bases from J, leaving 7 bases between. The CDR3 spans 11 residues. In nucleotides, the CDR3 is TGTGCCAGCAGCCTCGGGGATGAGCAGTTCTTC. Translated, it gives CASSLGDEQFF.

This clone occurred a few times. J is TRBJ2-3 and V is TRBV6-1; perhaps TRBD2 as D (5 bases). Germline V CDR1 and CDR2: MNHNS, SASEGT. Trimming removed 3 bases at V and 0 bases at J, with 13 bases between. This CDR3 region has 16 residues. CDR3 residues: CASSDGRVYSTDTQYF. The CDR3 DNA reads TGTGCCAGCAGTGATGGGCGGGTTTATAGCACAGATACGCAGTATTTT.

In its sample, this clone was seen a few times. The genes are TRBV5-6 and TRBJ2-1; D possibly corresponds to TRBD2 (6 bases). CDR1 and CDR2 (germline): SGHDT, YYEEEE. This CDR3 region has 14 residues. V shed 4 bases and J shed 6 bases, with 14 bases lying between them. CDR3 in DNA: TGTGCCAGCAGCCTGGCGGGATCCGTCAATGAGCAGTTCTTC. Translating gives CASSLAGSVNEQFF.